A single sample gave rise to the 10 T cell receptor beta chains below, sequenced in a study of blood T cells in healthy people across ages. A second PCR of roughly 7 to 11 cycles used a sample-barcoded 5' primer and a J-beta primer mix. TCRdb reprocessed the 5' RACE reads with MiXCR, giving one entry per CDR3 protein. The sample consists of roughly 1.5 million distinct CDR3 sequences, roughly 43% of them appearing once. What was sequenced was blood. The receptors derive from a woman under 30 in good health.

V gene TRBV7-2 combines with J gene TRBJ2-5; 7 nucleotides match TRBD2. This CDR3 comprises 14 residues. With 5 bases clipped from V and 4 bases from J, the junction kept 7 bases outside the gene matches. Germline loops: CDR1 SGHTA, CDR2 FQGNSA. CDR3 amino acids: CASSQWGGGETQYF. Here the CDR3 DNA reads TGTGCCAGCAGCCAATGGGGGGGAGGAGAGACCCAGTACTTC.

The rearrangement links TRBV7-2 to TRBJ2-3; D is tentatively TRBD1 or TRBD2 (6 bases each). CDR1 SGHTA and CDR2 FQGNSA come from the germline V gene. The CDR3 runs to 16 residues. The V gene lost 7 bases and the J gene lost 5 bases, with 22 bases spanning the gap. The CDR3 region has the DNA TGTGCCAGCACGCCTCCGGGCGGAGGGGGGAGAGATACGCAGTATTTT. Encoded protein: CASTPPGGGGRDTQYF. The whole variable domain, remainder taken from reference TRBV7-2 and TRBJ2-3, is GAGVSQSPSNKVTEKGKDVELRCDPISGHTALYWYRQSLGQGLEFLIYFQGNSAPDKSGLPSDRFSAERTGGSVSTLTIQRTQQEDSAVYLCASTPPGGGGRDTQYFGPGTRLTVL.

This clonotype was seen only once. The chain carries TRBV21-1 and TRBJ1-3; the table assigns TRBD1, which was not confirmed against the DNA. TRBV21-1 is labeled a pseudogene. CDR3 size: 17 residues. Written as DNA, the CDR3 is TGTGCCAGCATCACTTCCCGAGTGACAGGGCCGGGAAACACCATATATTTT. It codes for CASITSRVTGPGNTIYF.

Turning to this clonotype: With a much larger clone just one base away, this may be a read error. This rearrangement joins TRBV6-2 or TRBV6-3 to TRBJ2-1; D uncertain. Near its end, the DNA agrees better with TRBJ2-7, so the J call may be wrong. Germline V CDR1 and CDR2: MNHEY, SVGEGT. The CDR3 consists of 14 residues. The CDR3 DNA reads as TGTGCCGGCAGCCGTGGGGATAACTACAATGAGCAGTACTTC. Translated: CAGSRGDNYNEQYF.

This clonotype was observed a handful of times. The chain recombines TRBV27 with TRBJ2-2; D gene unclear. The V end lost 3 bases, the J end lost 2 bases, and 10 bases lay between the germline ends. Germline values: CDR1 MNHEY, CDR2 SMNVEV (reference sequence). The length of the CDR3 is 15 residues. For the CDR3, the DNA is TGTGCCAGCAGTTTTTCTCTAAGCAACACCGGGGAGCTGTTTTTT. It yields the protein CASSFSLSNTGELFF.

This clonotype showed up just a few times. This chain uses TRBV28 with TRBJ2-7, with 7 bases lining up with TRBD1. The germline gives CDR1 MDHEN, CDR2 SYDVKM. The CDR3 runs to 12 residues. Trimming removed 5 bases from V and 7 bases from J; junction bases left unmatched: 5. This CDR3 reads CASSDDRVEQYF. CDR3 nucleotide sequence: TGTGCCAGCAGTGACGACAGGGTTGAGCAGTACTTC. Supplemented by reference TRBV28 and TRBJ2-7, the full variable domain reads DVKVTQSSRYLVKRTGEKVFLECVQDMDHENMFWYRQDPGLGLRLIYFSYDVKMKEKGDIPEGYSVSREKKERFSLILESASTNQTSMYLCASSDDRVEQYFGPGTRLTVT.

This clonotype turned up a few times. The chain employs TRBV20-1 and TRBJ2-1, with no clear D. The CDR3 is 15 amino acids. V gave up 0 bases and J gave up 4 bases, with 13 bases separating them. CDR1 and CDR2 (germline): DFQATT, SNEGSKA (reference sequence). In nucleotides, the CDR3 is TGCAGTGCTAGAGATATAGGGATAGGTTACAATGAGCAGTTCTTC. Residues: CSARDIGIGYNEQFF.

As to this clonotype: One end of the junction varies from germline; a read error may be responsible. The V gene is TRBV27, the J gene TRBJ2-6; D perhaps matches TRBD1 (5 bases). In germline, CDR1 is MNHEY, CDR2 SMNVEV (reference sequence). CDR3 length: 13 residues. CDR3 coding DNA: TGTGCCAGCAGTTTAGCTGGGGCCAACGTCCCGACTTTC. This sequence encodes CASSLAGANVPTF. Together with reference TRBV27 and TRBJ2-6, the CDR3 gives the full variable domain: EAQVTQNPRYLITVTGKKLTVTCSQNMNHEYMSWYRQDPGLGLRQIYYSMNVEVTDKGDVPEGYKVSRKEKRNFPLILESPSPNQTSLYFCASSLAGANVPTFGAGSRLTVL.

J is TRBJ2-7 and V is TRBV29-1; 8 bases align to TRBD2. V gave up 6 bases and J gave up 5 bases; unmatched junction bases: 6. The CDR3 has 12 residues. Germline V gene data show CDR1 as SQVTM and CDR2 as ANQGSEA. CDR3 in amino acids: CSVNLAGNEQYF. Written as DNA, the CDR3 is TGCAGCGTAAACTTAGCGGGAAACGAGCAGTACTTC.

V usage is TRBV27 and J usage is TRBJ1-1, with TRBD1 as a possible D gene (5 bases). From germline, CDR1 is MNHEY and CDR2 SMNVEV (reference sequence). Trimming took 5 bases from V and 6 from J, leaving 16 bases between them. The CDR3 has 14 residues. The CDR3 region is CASSHPGGSAEAFF. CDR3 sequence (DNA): TGTGCCAGCAGTCACCCGGGGGGGTCGGCTGAAGCTTTCTTT.